This is a list of T cell receptor beta chains from one sample in a study of blood T cell repertoires in COVID-19. Clones were read by immunoSEQ multiplex PCR, and TCRdb kept only the in-frame ones, dropping some. The sample lists 200,000 or so clones, roughly four fifths occurring once. Sequencing was performed on PBMCs or T cells enriched from blood (not recorded which). These receptors all come from a man aged 35 to 55 who had recovered from COVID-19. Each CDR3 is given without its conserved first and last residue. Each record gives: V gene, J gene, CDR3 protein.

V: TRBV25-1; J: TRBJ2-5; CDR3: ASSEPPSTGIETQY
V: TRBV6-6; J: TRBJ1-1; CDR3: ASTHTGSTEAF
V: TRBV10-3; J: TRBJ1-2; CDR3: ATGTGPGYGYT
V: TRBV18; J: TRBJ1-2; CDR3: ASSLGPPGQGAQDGYT
V: TRBV5-1; J: TRBJ1-4; CDR3: ASTKGQGTEKLF
V: TRBV5-1; J: TRBJ2-7; CDR3: ASSAGTGGSQQY
V: TRBV4-2; J: TRBJ2-3; CDR3: ASSPGWTSTDTQY
V: TRBV6-5; J: TRBJ1-2; CDR3: ASSYRDRGSYGYT
V: TRBV19; J: TRBJ2-7; CDR3: ASSRGTVNYEQY
V: TRBV4-1; J: TRBJ2-2; CDR3: ASSQEGGINTGELF
V: TRBV29-1; J: TRBJ2-3; CDR3: SVTTGSGTDTQY
V: TRBV3-1/TRBV3-2; J: TRBJ2-7; CDR3: ASSLTSGPSYEQY
V: TRBV20-1; J: TRBJ1-2; CDR3: SARKPPGYT
V: TRBV2; J: TRBJ2-1; CDR3: ASCRTSGYNEQF
V: TRBV6-2/TRBV6-3; J: TRBJ2-7; CDR3: ASSYSRGGTSYEQY
V: TRBV19; J: TRBJ2-7; CDR3: ASRPGQGGEQY
V: TRBV28; J: TRBJ2-2; CDR3: ASSLKTGGTGWDTGELF
V: TRBV11-2; J: TRBJ2-3; CDR3: ASSLELAGADTQY
V: TRBV10-3; J: TRBJ1-5; CDR3: AISPGQGDQPQH
V: TRBV6-1; J: TRBJ1-5; CDR3: ASSEPQQGSNQPQH
V: TRBV2; J: TRBJ2-5; CDR3: ASSHRVAGGLGDETQY
V: TRBV11-2; J: TRBJ1-5; CDR3: ASSLGPRQPQH
V: TRBV19; J: TRBJ2-3; CDR3: ASSTTRGHPTDTQY
V: TRBV19; J: TRBJ2-6; CDR3: ASSSLISGANVLT
V: TRBV28; J: TRBJ1-2; CDR3: ATFGGWYGYT
V: TRBV7-9; J: TRBJ1-1; CDR3: ASSFGTATEAF
V: TRBV19; J: TRBJ1-1; CDR3: ASNYGGATVNTEAF
V: TRBV5-4; J: TRBJ2-1; CDR3: ASSLASGGALDNEQF
V: TRBV6-5; J: TRBJ1-1; CDR3: ASRLGGTTEAF
V: TRBV11-3; J: TRBJ1-3; CDR3: ASSSPGHPGGY